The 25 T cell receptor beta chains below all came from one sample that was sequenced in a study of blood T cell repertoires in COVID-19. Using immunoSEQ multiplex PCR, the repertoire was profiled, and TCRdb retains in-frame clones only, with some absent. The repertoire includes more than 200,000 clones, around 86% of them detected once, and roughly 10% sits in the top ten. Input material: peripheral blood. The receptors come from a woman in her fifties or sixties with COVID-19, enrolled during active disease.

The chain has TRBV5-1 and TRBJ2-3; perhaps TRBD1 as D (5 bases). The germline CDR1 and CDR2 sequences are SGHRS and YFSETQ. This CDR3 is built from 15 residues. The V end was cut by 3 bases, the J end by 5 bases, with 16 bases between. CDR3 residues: CASSSSRARGDTQYF. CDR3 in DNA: TGCGCCAGCAGCTCCTCGAGAGCTAGGGGAGATACGCAGTATTTT.

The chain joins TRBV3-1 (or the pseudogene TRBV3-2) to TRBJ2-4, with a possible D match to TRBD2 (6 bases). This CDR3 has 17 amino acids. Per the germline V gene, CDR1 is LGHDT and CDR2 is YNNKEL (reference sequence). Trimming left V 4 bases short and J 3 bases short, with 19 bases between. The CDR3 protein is CASSPGGAGPLKNIQYF. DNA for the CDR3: TGTGCCAGCAGCCCCGGGGGAGCGGGCCCACTCAAAAACATTCAGTACTTC.

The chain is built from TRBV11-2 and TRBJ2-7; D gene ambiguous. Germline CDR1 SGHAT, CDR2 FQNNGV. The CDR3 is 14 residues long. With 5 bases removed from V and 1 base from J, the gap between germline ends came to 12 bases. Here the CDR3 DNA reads TGTGCCAGCAGCCGCGTTGGCGGATCCTACGAGCAGTACTTC. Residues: CASSRVGGSYEQYF.

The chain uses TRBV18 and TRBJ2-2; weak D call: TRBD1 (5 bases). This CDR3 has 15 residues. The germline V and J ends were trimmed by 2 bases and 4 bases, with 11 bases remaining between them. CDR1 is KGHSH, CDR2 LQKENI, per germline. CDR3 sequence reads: CASSPVGQSTGELFF. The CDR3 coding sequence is TGTGCCAGCTCACCAGTGGGGCAAAGCACCGGGGAGCTGTTTTTT. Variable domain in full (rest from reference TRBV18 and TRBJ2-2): NAGVMQNPRHLVRRRGQEARLRCSPMKGHSHVYWYRQLPEEGLKFMVYLQKENIIDESGMPKERFSAEFPKEGPSILRIQQVVRGDSAAYFCASSPVGQSTGELFFGEGSRLTVL.

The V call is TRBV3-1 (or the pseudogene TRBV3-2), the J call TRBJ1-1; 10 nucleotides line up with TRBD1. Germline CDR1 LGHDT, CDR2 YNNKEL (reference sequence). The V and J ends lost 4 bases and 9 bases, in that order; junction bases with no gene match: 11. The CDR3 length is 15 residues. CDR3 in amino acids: CASSPDRGPGTKAFF. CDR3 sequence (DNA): TGTGCCAGCAGCCCTGACAGGGGGCCCGGCACGAAAGCTTTCTTT.

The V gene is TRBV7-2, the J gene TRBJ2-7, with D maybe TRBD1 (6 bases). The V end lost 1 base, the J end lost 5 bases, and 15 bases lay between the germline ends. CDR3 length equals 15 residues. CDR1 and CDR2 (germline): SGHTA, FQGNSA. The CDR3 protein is CASSLVPRGGDEQYF. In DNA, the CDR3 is TGTGCCAGCAGCTTAGTACCCAGGGGCGGCGACGAGCAGTACTTC.

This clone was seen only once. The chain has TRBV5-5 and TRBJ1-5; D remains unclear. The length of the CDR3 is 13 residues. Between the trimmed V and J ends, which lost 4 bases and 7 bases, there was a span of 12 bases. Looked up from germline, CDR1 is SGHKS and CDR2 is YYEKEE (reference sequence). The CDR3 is CASSRWAGQPQHF. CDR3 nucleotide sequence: TGTGCCAGCAGCCGCTGGGCGGGACAGCCCCAGCATTTT.

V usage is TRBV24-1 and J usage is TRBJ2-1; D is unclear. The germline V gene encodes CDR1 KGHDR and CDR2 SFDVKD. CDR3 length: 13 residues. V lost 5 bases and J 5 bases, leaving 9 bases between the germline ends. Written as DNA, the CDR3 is TGTGCCACCAGTGTGGCCATAAACAATGAGCAGTTCTTC. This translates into CATSVAINNEQFF.

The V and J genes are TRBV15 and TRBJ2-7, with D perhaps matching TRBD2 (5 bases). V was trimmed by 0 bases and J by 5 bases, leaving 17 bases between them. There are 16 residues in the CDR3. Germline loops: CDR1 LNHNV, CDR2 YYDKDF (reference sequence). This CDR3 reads CATSRDFRGLVNEQYF. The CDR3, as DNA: TGTGCCACCAGCAGAGATTTCAGAGGGTTGGTCAACGAGCAGTACTTC.

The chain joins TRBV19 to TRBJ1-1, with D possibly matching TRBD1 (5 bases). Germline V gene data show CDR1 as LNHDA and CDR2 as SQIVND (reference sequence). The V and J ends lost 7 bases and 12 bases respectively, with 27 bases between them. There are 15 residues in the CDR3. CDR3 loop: CASTGGLREIRTSFF. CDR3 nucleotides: TGTGCCAGTACCGGGGGGTTACGAGAGATTAGAACCTCTTTCTTT.

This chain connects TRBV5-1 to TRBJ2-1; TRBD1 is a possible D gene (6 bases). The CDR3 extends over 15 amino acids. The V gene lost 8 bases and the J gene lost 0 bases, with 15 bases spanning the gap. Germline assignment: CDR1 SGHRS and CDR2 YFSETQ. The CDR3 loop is CASTKLDSSYNEQFF. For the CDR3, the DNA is TGCGCCAGTACCAAGTTGGACAGCTCCTACAATGAGCAGTTCTTC.

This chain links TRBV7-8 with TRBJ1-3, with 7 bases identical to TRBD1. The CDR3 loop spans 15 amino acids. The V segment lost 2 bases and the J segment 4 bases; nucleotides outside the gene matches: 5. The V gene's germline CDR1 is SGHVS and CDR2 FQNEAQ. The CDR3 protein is CASSLTLQGGNTIYF. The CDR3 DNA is TGTGCCAGCAGCTTAACTCTACAGGGGGGAAACACCATATATTTT.

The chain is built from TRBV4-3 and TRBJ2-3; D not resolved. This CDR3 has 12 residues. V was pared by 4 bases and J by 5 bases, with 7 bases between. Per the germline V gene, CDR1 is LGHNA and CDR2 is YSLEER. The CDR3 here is CASSPTGDTQYF. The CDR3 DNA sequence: TGCGCCAGCAGCCCGACGGGAGATACGCAGTATTTT.

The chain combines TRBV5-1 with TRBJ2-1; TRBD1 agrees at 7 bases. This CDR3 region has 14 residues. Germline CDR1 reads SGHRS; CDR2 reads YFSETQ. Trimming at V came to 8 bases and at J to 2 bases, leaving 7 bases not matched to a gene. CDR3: CASSEGAAYNEQFF. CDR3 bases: TGCGCCAGTTCAGAGGGGGCGGCCTACAATGAGCAGTTCTTC.

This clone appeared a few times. The CDR3 sequence is CASSQGLAGGLDTQYF. In DNA, the CDR3 is TGCGCCAGCAGCCAGGGACTAGCGGGGGGGCTCGATACGCAGTATTTT. J is TRBJ2-3 and V is TRBV4-1; 16 bases are a match to TRBD2. The CDR3 consists of 16 residues. V lost 3 bases, J lost 6 bases, and 3 bases stayed unmatched. Germline V gene sequence: CDR1 MGHRA, CDR2 YSYEKL.

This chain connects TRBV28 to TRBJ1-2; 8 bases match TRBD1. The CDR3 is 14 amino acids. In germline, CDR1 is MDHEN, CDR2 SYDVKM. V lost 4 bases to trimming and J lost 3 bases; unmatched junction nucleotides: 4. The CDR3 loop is CASSSGGGYYGYTF. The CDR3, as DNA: TGTGCCAGCAGTTCAGGGGGCGGGTACTATGGCTACACCTTC.

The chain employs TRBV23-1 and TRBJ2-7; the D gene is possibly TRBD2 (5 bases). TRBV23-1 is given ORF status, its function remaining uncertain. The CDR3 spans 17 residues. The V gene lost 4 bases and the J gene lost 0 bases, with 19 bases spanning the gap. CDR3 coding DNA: TGCGCCAGCAGTCTCCACGACGGACGGAGGATCTCCTACGAGCAGTACGTC. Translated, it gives CASSLHDGRRISYEQYV.

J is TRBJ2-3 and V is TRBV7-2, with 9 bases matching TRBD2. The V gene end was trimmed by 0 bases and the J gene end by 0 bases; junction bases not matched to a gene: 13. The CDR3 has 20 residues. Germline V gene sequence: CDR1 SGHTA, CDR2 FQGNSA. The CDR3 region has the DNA TGTGCCAGCAGCTTAGCTCCCCCCGGGGCGGGGGGGCATAGCACAGATACGCAGTATTTT. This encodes CASSLAPPGAGGHSTDTQYF.

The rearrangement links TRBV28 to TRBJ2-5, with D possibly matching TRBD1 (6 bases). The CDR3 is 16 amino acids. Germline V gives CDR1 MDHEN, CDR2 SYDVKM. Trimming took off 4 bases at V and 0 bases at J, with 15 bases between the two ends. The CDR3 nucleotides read TGTGCCAGCAGTTCGCCCGGGACACCTCACCAAGAGACCCAGTACTTC. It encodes CASSSPGTPHQETQYF.

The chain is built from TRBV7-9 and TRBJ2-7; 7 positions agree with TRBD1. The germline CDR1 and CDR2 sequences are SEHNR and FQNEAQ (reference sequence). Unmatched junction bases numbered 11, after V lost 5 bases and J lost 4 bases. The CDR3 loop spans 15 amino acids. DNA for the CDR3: TGTGCCAGCAGCCTGCCCCCCGAGGGGGCTTACGAGCAGTACTTC. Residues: CASSLPPEGAYEQYF. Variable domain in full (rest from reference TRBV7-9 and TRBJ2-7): DTGVSQNPRHKITKRGQNVTFRCDPISEHNRLYWYRQTLGQGPEFLTYFQNEAQLEKSRLLSDRFSAERPKGSFSTLEIQRTEQGDSAMYLCASSLPPEGAYEQYFGPGTRLTVT.

CDR3 coding DNA: TGTGCCAGCAGCCCCCGTCCGGGGATCCCGGGGGGCTACACCTTC. Amino acids: CASSPRPGIPGGYTF. The rearrangement uses TRBV11-3 and TRBJ1-2; D is undetermined. With 5 bases removed from V and 8 bases from J, the gap between germline ends came to 21 bases. The germline gives CDR1 SGHNT, CDR2 YENEEA. The CDR3 loop spans 15 amino acids.

The CDR3 sequence is CASSYSRPGTANSPLHF. DNA of the CDR3: TGTGCCAGCAGTTACTCGAGGCCCGGGACTGCCAATTCACCCCTCCACTTT. The V and J genes are TRBV6-2 or TRBV6-3 and TRBJ1-6, with D possibly TRBD1 on 5 matching bases. The V gene lost 0 bases and the J gene lost 7 bases, with 16 bases spanning the gap. CDR1 is MNHEY, CDR2 SVGEGT, per germline. The CDR3 loop spans 17 amino acids.

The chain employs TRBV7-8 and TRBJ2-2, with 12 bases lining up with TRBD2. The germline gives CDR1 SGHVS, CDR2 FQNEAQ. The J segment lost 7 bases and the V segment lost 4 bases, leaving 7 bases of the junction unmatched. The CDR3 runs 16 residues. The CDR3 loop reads CASSSGRLAGVGELFF. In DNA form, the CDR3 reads TGTGCCAGCAGCTCCGGGCGACTAGCGGGGGTCGGGGAGCTGTTTTTT.

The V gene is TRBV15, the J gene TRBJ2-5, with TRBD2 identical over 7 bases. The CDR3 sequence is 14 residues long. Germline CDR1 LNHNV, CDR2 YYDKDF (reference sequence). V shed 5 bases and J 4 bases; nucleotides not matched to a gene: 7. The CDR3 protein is CATSFGGEGETQYF. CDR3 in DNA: TGTGCCACCAGCTTTGGGGGGGAGGGAGAGACCCAGTACTTC.

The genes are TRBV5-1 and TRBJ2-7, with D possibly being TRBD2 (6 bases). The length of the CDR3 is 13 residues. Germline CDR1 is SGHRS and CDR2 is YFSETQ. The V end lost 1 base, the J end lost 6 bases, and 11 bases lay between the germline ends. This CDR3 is CASSLMGGAEQYF. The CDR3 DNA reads TGCGCCAGCAGCTTGATGGGGGGAGCCGAGCAGTACTTC. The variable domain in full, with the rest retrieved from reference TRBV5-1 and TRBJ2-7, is KAGVTQTPRYLIKTRGQQVTLSCSPISGHRSVSWYQQTPGQGLQFLFEYFSETQRNKGNFPGRFSGRQFSNSRSEMNVSTLELGDSALYLCASSLMGGAEQYFGPGTRLTVT.